This T cell receptor beta chain was found in a study of blood T cell repertoires in COVID-19 (dated by TCRdb to 2018 to 2020). Context from the whole study: The collaborator samples originated in the United States, Italy and Spain and spanned the acute and convalescent phases of COVID-19. The material from the prospective study consisted of cDNA or gDNA derived from T cells, B-cell-depleted T cells, or PBMCs. Subjects who had been exposed to COVID-19, were actively infected with it, or had recovered from it provided the deeply sampled blood TCRbeta repertoires that made up the dataset. The repertoires were released in a freely available public database meant as a resource for research on the immune response to SARS-CoV-2. The samples were drawn from the first 160 participants of the ongoing ImmuneRACE study and from 950 to 1,500 subjects provided by 6 global collaborators. A de-identified subject ID, COVID-19 status, age in years and sex were almost always included in the sample metadata. Where HLA class I and class II types were available, the types were taken from metadata supplied by the sample provider, not from assay-based typing.

Notes on this clone: The antigen this receptor binds is unknown. No base-level quality is on record; no much larger clone is a single base apart.

The immunoSEQ Assay, a bias-controlled multiplex PCR, was used to amplify TCRbeta CDR3 regions from genomic DNA. As for how the authors treated the data: Nucleated cell counts per sample were estimated from amplification of reference gene primers within the assay. To quantify the absolute abundance of each unique TCRbeta CDR3 rearrangement, sequence reads were collapsed and filtered. For each sample, productive Simpson clonality was calculated as the square root of Simpson's diversity index over productive rearrangements. The immuneACCESS repertoire file appears here via TCRdb, limited to in-frame rearrangements. These files lack a portion of the clones; in checked studies, under half of the deficit traces to unresolved V genes, and the cause of the others is not known. For V, J and clone size, that table is used; D and trimming come from the DNA. This sample gives about 74,000 clones in total; approximately 84% of them show up just once. Jointly, the top ten make up over 30% of the sample.

V and J are truncated by 1 base and 4 bases respectively, leaving an intervening sequence of 10 bases. Looking up the germline V gene (reference sequence) yields CDR1 SGHAT and CDR2 FQDESV. The cysteine opens and the phenylalanine closes a CDR3 of 14 amino acids. Only CDR3 DNA is held: 42 bases, read in frame from base 1. Overall study results and their limits: The quantity of clinical and demographic metadata differed by source and by participant and was supplied without curation.

The collaborating institutions used their own protocols to collect whole blood in K2EDTA tubes. For TCRbeta analysis, collaborators shipped samples in one of three forms: frozen whole blood, isolated PBMCs, or DNA extracted from either of those sample types. Recombination joined TRBV11-1 with TRBJ1-2, with a tentative D gene TRBD1 over 6 matching bases. The TCR comes from a man in his 70s with acute or convalescent COVID-19. Sequencing was done on a sample of peripheral blood. The nucleotide sequence reads as follows: TGTGCCAGCAGCTTAGGGCGGGGGGCCTATGGCTACACCTTC. Its amino acids are CASSLGRGAYGYTF.